These 17 T cell receptor beta chains were sequenced from one sample in a study of chemoradiotherapy in HPV16-positive cancers. Produced via immunoSEQ multiplex PCR; TCRdb's table is partial and in-frame only. The sample lists hundreds of clones, just over 90% occurring once. The sample here was tumor tissue, taken from a patient who underwent chemoradiotherapy. Source of these receptors: a human donor with HPV-associated anogenital cancer.

Worth noting for this clone: One end of the junction is discordant with germline, which a read error may explain. This sequence joins TRBV6-5 and TRBJ2-5; 11 bases fit TRBD2. This CDR3 region has 16 residues. Germline V gene lookup returns CDR1 MNHEY and CDR2 SVGAGI. Here the CDR3 reads CASRYPGLADQETQYF. CDR3 sequence (DNA): TGTGCCAGCCGTTACCCGGGACTAGCGGACCAAGAGACCCAGTACTTC.

J is TRBJ2-7 and V is TRBV7-2; 10 bases fit TRBD2. This CDR3 region has 15 residues. V dropped 5 bases and J dropped 2; count of bases not matched to a gene: 6. The germline V gene has CDR1 SGHTA and CDR2 FQGNSA. The CDR3 loop reads CASSPISGGTYEQYF. In DNA, the CDR3 is TGTGCCAGCAGCCCCATTAGCGGGGGGACCTACGAGCAGTACTTC.

J is TRBJ1-1 and V is TRBV7-9, with D maybe TRBD1 (5 bases). CDR3 length: 13 amino acids. From germline, CDR1 is SEHNR and CDR2 FQNEAQ (reference sequence). V lost 3 bases, J lost 3 bases, and 8 bases lay in between. The CDR3 loop reads CASSFGGYTEAFF. The CDR3 DNA follows: TGTGCCAGCAGCTTTGGGGGTTACACTGAAGCTTTCTTT. Full variable domain (missing parts from reference TRBV7-9 and TRBJ1-1): DTGVSQNPRHKITKRGQNVTFRCDPISEHNRLYWYRQTLGQGPEFLTYFQNEAQLEKSRLLSDRFSAERPKGSFSTLEIQRTEQGDSAMYLCASSFGGYTEAFFGQGTRLTVV.

The V call is TRBV11-2, the J call TRBJ1-5; perhaps TRBD1 as D (5 bases). The CDR3 runs to 15 residues. Per germline, CDR1 SGHAT and CDR2 FQNNGV. The V gene lost 0 bases and the J gene lost 4 bases, with 10 bases spanning the gap. CDR3 in amino acids: CASSLDGAINQPQHF. CDR3 coding DNA: TGTGCCAGCAGCTTAGATGGGGCAATTAATCAGCCCCAGCATTTT.

V and J are TRBV6-1 and TRBJ1-1; D is possibly TRBD1 (6 bases). The CDR3 is 18 amino acids. V was cut by 4 bases and J by 4 bases, with 25 bases left in between. Germline CDR1 and CDR2: MNHNS and SASEGT. The CDR3 loop is CASSGEGGGWASGTEAFF. The CDR3, as DNA: TGTGCCAGCAGTGGGGAGGGGGGGGGATGGGCCTCGGGCACTGAAGCTTTCTTT.

The rearrangement joins TRBV4-2 to TRBJ2-5; 8 nucleotides align to TRBD2. The CDR3 covers 18 residues. Germline trimming cut 3 bases from V and 2 bases from J; bases unmatched to any gene: 14. The V gene's germline CDR1 is LGHNA and CDR2 YNFKEQ. The CDR3 region is CASSQVRSGELVQETQYF. CDR3 sequence (DNA): TGTGCCAGCAGCCAGGTCCGTAGCGGGGAGCTTGTACAAGAGACCCAGTACTTC.

V is TRBV7-9 and J is TRBJ1-5; D perhaps matches TRBD1 (6 bases). V lost 5 bases to trimming and J lost 6 bases, with 17 bases between them. This CDR3 comprises 15 residues. The germline V gene has CDR1 SEHNR and CDR2 FQNEAQ (reference sequence). The CDR3 nucleotides are TGTGCCAGCAGCCCCTCGGGGGGGCTAGGTCAGCCCCAGCATTTT. It translates to CASSPSGGLGQPQHF.

This chain connects TRBV6-1 to TRBJ2-1; possibly TRBD1 for D (5 bases). Germline V gene sequence: CDR1 MNHNS, CDR2 SASEGT. Trimming removed 6 bases at V and 2 bases at J, with 8 bases between. The CDR3 has 13 residues. The CDR3 loop is CASSAGPYNEQFF. CDR3 coding DNA: TGTGCCAGCAGCGCAGGGCCCTACAATGAGCAGTTCTTC.

The CDR3: CASSLIGDEKLFF. The CDR3 region has the DNA TGCGCCAGCAGCTTGATTGGGGATGAAAAACTGTTTTTT. The chain has TRBV5-1 and TRBJ1-4; no firm D call. The germline V and J ends were trimmed by 1 base and 6 bases, with 7 bases remaining between them. This CDR3 spans 13 amino acids. CDR1 and CDR2 (germline): SGHRS, YFSETQ.

This chain links TRBV6-1 with TRBJ1-5; D call uncertain. The CDR3 is 14 amino acids. The V gene's germline CDR1 is MNHNS and CDR2 SASEGT. Trimming removed 8 bases from V and 7 bases from J, with 18 bases in between. CDR3 in amino acids: CASLTGGEAQPQHF. As DNA, the CDR3 is TGTGCCAGCTTAACTGGCGGGGAGGCGCAGCCCCAGCATTTT.

This clone was seen a single time. The rearrangement uses TRBV27 and TRBJ2-1, with 11 nucleotides matching TRBD2. V trimming: 10 bases; J trimming: 9 bases; junction bases outside the gene matches: 8. This CDR3 region has 13 residues. Germline CDR1 and CDR2: MNHEY and SMNVEV (reference sequence). CDR3 nucleotides: TGTGCCACCAAACTTAGCGGGGGGGCTGAGCAGTTCTTC. This encodes CATKLSGGAEQFF.

This chain links TRBV28 with TRBJ1-6, with TRBD1 as a possible D gene (5 bases). The V gene lost 0 bases and the J gene lost 1 base, with 10 bases spanning the gap. The germline V gene has CDR1 MDHEN and CDR2 SYDVKM. The CDR3 consists of 17 residues. Here the CDR3 DNA reads TGTGCCAGCAGTTTATGGGGGGGAGGTTCCTATAATTCACCCCTCCACTTT. It yields the protein CASSLWGGGSYNSPLHF.

This clone has just one count. This rearrangement joins TRBV29-1 to TRBJ2-7; 12 positions agree with TRBD1. The CDR3 extends over 15 amino acids. Germline trimming cut 5 bases from V and 7 bases from J; bases unmatched to any gene: 12. Germline-derived CDR1 and CDR2 are SQVTM and ANQGSEA. CDR3 nucleotide sequence: TGCAGCGTTAAAGTGACGGGACAGGGGGCAGGGGAGCAGTACTTC. It encodes CSVKVTGQGAGEQYF.

The genes are TRBV29-1 and TRBJ2-3; D gene unclear. The CDR3 has 11 amino acids. Germline-derived CDR1 and CDR2 are SQVTM and ANQGSEA. V lost 2 bases to trimming and J lost 4 bases, with 4 bases between them. CDR3 sequence reads: CSVERADTQYF. As DNA, the CDR3 is TGCAGCGTTGAAAGGGCAGATACGCAGTATTTT.

This chain uses TRBV14 with TRBJ2-6; the D gene is possibly TRBD1 (6 bases). Trimming stripped 1 base from V and 1 base from J, with 14 bases between. Germline loops: CDR1 SGHDN, CDR2 FVKESK. This CDR3 has 18 amino acids. The CDR3 spells CASSQVSGATSGANVLTF. CDR3 coding DNA: TGTGCCAGCAGCCAAGTGTCAGGGGCTACATCTGGGGCCAACGTCCTGACTTTC.

V is TRBV6-5 and J is TRBJ2-1, with 9 bases lining up with TRBD2. V shed 7 bases, J shed 7 bases, and the junction held 11 bases outside the gene matches. The CDR3 is 15 residues long. Germline values: CDR1 MNHEY, CDR2 SVGAGI. The CDR3 region is CASTGAGGLGNEQFF. The DNA for the CDR3 is TGTGCCAGCACGGGGGCGGGGGGGCTCGGAAATGAGCAGTTCTTC.

The chain is built from TRBV4-1 and TRBJ2-1; 8 bases align to TRBD2. Germline V gene lookup returns CDR1 MGHRA and CDR2 YSYEKL. This CDR3 comprises 16 residues. J gave up 3 bases and V 0 bases, and 4 bases lay outside the gene matches. Here the CDR3 reads CASSQDSGGIYNEQFF. Here the CDR3 DNA reads TGCGCCAGCAGCCAAGACTCGGGGGGGATCTACAATGAGCAGTTCTTC.